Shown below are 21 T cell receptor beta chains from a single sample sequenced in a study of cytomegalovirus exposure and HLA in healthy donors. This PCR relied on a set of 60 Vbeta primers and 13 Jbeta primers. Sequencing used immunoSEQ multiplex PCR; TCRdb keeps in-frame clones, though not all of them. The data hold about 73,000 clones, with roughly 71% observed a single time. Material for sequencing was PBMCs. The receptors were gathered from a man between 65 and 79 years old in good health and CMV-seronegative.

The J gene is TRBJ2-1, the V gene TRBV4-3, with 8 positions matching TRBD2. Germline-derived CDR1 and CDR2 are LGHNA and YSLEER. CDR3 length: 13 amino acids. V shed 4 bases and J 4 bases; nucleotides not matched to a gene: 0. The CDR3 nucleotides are TGCGCCAGCAGCCCGGGAGGGTACAATGAGCAGTTCTTC. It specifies CASSPGGYNEQFF.

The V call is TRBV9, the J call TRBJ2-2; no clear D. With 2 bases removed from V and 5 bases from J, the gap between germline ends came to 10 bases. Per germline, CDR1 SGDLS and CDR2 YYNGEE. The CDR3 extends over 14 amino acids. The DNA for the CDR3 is TGTGCCAGCAGCGTCCAGACCGGGACCGGGGAGCTGTTTTTT. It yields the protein CASSVQTGTGELFF.

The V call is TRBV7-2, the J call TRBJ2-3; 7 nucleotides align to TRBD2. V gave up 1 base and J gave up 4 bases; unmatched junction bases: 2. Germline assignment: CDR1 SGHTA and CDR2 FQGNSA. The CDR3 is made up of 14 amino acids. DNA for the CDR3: TGTGCCAGCAGCTTAGGACTAGCTGCAGATACGCAGTATTTT. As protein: CASSLGLAADTQYF.

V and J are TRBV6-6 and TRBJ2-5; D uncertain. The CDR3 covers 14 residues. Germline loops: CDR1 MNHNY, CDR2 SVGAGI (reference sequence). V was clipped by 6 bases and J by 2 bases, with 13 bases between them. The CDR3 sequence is CASSLWALQETQYF. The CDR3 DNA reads TGTGCCAGCAGCCTCTGGGCTTTACAAGAGACCCAGTACTTC.

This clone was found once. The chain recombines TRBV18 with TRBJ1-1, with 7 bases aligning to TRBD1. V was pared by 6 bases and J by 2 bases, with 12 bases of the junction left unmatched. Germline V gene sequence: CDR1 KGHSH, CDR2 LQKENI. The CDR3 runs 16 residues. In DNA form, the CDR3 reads TGTGCCAGCTCGCAGTCCGGGACAGCGACAAACACTGAAGCTTTCTTT. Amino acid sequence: CASSQSGTATNTEAFF.

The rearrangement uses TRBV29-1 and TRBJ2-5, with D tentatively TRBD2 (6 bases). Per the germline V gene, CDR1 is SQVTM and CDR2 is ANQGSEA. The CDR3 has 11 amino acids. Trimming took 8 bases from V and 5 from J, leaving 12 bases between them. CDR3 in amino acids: CSSGVRETQYF. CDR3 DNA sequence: TGCAGCTCGGGGGTGAGGGAGACCCAGTACTTC.

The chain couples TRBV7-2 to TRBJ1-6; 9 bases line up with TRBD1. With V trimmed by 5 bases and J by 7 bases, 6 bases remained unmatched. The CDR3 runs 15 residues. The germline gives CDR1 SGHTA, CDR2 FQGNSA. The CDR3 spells CASSPGQGGNSPLHF. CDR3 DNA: TGTGCCAGCAGCCCGGGACAGGGAGGGAATTCACCCCTCCACTTT.

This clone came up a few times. The CDR3 sequence is CASSTGGGTNYGYTF. CDR3 in DNA: TGTGCCAGCAGCACGGGGGGAGGAACTAACTATGGCTACACCTTC. The chain links TRBV5-5 to TRBJ1-2; tentative D call: TRBD1 (5 bases). Germline CDR1 SGHKS, CDR2 YYEKEE (reference sequence). Between the trimmed V and J ends, which lost 4 bases and 0 bases, there was a span of 13 bases. This CDR3 is 15 amino acids long.

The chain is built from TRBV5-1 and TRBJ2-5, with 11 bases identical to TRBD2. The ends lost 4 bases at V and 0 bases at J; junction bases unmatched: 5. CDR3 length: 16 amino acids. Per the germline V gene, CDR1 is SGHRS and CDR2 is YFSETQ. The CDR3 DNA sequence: TGCGCCAGCAGCCCACGACTAGCGGGGTACCAAGAGACCCAGTACTTC. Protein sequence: CASSPRLAGYQETQYF.

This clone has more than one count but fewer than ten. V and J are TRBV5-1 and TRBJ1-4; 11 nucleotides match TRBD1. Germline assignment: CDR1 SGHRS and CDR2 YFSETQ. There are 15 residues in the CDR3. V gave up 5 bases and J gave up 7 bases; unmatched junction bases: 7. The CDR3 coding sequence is TGCGCCAGCAGGGTAACCGGGACAGGGGGTGAAAAACTGTTTTTT. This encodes CASRVTGTGGEKLFF.

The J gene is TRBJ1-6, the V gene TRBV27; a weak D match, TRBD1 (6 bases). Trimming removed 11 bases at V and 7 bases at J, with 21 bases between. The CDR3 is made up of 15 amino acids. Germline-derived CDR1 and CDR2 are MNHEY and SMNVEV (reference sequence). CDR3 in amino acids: CASQGGPRANSPLHF. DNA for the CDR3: TGTGCCTCACAGGGTGGTCCCAGGGCGAATTCACCCCTCCACTTT.

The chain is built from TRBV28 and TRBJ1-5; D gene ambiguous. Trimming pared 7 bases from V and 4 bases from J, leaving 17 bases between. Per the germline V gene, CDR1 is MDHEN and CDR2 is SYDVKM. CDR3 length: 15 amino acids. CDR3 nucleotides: TGTGCCAGCAACTCACCACCGAGAGGGAATCAGCCCCAGCATTTT. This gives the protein CASNSPPRGNQPQHF.

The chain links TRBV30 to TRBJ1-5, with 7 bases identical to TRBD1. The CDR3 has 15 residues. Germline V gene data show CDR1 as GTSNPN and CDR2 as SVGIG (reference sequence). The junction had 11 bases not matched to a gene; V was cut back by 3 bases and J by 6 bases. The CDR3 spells CAWSGSYRGSQPQHF. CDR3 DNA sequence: TGTGCCTGGAGCGGTAGTTACAGGGGATCTCAGCCCCAGCATTTT.

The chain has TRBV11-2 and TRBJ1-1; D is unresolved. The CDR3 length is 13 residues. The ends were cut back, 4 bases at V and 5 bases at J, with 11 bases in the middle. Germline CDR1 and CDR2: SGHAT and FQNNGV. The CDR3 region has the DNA TGTGCCAGCAGCTCAACCGCGGGGACTGAAGCTTTCTTT. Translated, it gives CASSSTAGTEAFF. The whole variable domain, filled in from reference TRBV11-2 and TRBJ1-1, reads EAGVAQSPRYKIIEKRQSVAFWCNPISGHATLYWYQQILGQGPKLLIQFQNNGVVDDSQLPKDRFSAERLKGVDSTLKIQPAKLEDSAVYLCASSSTAGTEAFFGQGTRLTVV.

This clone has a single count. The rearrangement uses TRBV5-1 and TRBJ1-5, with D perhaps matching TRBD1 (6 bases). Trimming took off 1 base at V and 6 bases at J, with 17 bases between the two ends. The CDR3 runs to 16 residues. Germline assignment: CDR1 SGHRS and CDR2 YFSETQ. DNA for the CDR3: TGCGCCAGCAGCTTGTTTTCAGGGGTGATTGGTCAGCCCCAGCATTTT. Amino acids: CASSLFSGVIGQPQHF.

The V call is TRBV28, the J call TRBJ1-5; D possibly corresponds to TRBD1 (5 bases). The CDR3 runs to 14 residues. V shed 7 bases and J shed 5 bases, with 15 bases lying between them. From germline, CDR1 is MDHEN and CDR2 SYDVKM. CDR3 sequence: CASTSGQGDQPQHF. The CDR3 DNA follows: TGTGCCAGCACCTCAGGTCAGGGCGATCAGCCCCAGCATTTT. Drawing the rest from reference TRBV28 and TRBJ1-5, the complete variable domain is DVKVTQSSRYLVKRTGEKVFLECVQDMDHENMFWYRQDPGLGLRLIYFSYDVKMKEKGDIPEGYSVSREKKERFSLILESASTNQTSMYLCASTSGQGDQPQHFGDGTRLSIL.

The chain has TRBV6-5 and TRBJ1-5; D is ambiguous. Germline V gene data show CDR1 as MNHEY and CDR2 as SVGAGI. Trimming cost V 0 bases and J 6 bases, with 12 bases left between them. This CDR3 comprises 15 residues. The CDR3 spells CASSYSSRGIQPQHF. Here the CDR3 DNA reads TGTGCCAGCAGTTACTCGTCACGGGGAATTCAGCCCCAGCATTTT.

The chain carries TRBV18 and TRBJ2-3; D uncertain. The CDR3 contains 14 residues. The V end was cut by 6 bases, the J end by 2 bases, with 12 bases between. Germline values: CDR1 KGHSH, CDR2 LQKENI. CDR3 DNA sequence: TGTGCCAGCTCCTCACAGAATTACACAGATACGCAGTATTTT. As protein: CASSSQNYTDTQYF.

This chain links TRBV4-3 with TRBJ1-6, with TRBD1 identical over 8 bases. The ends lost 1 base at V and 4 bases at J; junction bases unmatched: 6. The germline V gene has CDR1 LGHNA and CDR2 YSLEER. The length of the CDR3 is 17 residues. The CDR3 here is CASSQGTGTVYNSPLHF. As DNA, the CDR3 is TGCGCCAGCAGCCAAGGGACAGGGACGGTTTATAATTCACCCCTCCACTTT.

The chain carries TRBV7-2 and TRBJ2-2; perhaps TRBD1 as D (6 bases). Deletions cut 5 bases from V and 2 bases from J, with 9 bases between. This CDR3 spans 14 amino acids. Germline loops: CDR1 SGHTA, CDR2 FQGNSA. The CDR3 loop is CASSVGTNTGELFF. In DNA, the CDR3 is TGTGCCAGCAGCGTCGGGACAAACACCGGGGAGCTGTTTTTT.

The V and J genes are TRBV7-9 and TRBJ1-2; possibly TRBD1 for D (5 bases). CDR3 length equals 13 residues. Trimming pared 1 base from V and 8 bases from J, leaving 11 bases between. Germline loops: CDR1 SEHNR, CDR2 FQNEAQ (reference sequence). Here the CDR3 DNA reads TGTGCCAGCAGCTTAGAGGGGAGGGGAGGCTACACCTTC. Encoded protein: CASSLEGRGGYTF.